The sequence of this T cell receptor beta chain was determined in a study of shared clonotypes between healthy human individuals. This clone was observed a handful of times. Its antigen is unknown. The authors distributed each subset's genomic DNA evenly over several immunoSEQ plates. Assay: immunoSEQ multiplex PCR; the TCRdb copy retains only in-frame clones and omits some. The table records hundreds of thousands of clones, 55% to 85% of them present only once. Findings and caveats of the study: Shared across a few donors were roughly 5.3% of the naive CD4 clonotypes. Limitation of the genetic and exposure-history diversity represented came from the few donors. Estimated clonotype richness was generally higher in naive than memory subsets.

The CDR3 sequence is 13 residues long. Germline V gene data show CDR1 as SGHAT and CDR2 as FQNNGV. V was cut by 5 bases and J by 0 bases, with 7 bases left in between. The chain links TRBV11-2 to TRBJ1-1, with a tentative D call TRBD1 (6 bases). Source material: memory CD4+ T cells sorted from blood. The sample's subset: CD45RA-negative fraction. The TCR sequence derives from a young woman in good health. The CDR3, as DNA: TGTGCCAGCAGCGGACAGTTGAACACTGAAGCTTTCTTT. It specifies CASSGQLNTEAFF.